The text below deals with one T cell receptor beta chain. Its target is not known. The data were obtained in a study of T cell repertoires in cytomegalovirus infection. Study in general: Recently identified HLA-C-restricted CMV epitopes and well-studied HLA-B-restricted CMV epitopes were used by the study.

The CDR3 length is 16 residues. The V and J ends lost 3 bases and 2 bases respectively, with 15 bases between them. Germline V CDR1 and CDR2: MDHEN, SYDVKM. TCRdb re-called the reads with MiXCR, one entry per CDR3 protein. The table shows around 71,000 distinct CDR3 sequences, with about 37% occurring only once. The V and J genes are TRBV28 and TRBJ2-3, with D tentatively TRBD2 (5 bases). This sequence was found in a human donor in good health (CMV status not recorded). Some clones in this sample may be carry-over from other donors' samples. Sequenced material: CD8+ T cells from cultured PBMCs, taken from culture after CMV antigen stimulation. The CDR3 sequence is CASSFGVARTTDTQYF. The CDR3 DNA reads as TGTGCCAGCAGTTTCGGGGTGGCAAGGACCACAGATACGCAGTATTTT.